The clone carrying this T cell receptor (beta chain) was seen a few times. Its antigen is not identified. The sample comes from a study of T cells in localized non-small cell lung cancer. The table came from immunoSEQ multiplex PCR; TCRdb's copy has only in-frame clones and leaves some out. The sample lists about 5,500 clones, 84% seen once, with almost 60% in the top ten. Germline-derived CDR1 and CDR2 are MGHRA and YSYEKL. The CDR3 has 12 residues. Between the trimmed V and J ends, which lost 1 base and 12 bases, there was a span of 12 bases. General study points: Adjacent lung tissue had a median 57 of the top 100 clones found in the tumor. The greatest T cell clonality was found in uninvolved adjacent lung (higher than in tumor).

The sequencing used peripheral blood mononuclear cells, collected before any cancer treatment. The sequence was collected from a female donor older than 55 with stage II lung adenocarcinoma. The rearrangement links TRBV4-1 to TRBJ1-1, with D unresolved. CDR3 sequence (DNA): TGCGCCAGCAGCCAAGGGGCAGACCTGACTTTCTTT. Translation gives CASSQGADLTFF.